Sequencing of this TCR beta chain was carried out in a study of T cell changes during pregnancy in multiple sclerosis. Germline CDR1 and CDR2: LNHNV and YYDKDF (reference sequence). This CDR3 is built from 14 residues. V shed 5 bases and J shed 6 bases, with 17 bases lying between them. Profiled with immunoSEQ multiplex PCR; TCRdb holds only in-frame clones, not every one. Of about 100,000 clones in the sample, roughly 90% were seen once. The sequence derives from a female donor with multiple sclerosis, enrolled in a pregnancy study. This chain uses TRBV15 with TRBJ2-7, with D maybe TRBD1 (5 bases). Sequencing was performed on peripheral blood, taken after pregnancy. CDR3 DNA: TGTGCCACCAGCTTCGACAGTTCTTATTCCGAGCAGTACTTC. It encodes CATSFDSSYSEQYF.